This T cell receptor (beta chain) came from a study of cytomegalovirus exposure and HLA in healthy donors. Broader study findings: TCR beta V- and J-gene trimming, according to a later analysis, was linked to a missense DCLRE1C variant.

In regard to this clone: Its antigen is unknown.

There are 15 residues in the CDR3. V lost 0 bases to trimming and J lost 1 base, with 10 bases between them. Germline loops: CDR1 SGDLS, CDR2 YYNGEE. Primers: 60 Vbeta forward and 13 Jbeta reverse. Profiling relied on immunoSEQ multiplex PCR, and the TCRdb table lists in-frame clones only, not all of them. The profile covers some 90,000 clones, with 78% appearing a single time and 3.3% taken by the ten largest. This chain links TRBV9 with TRBJ1-1, with D possibly TRBD1 on 6 matching bases. What was sequenced was PBMCs. The sequence was collected from a middle-aged woman in good health and CMV-seronegative. CDR3 nucleotide sequence: TGTGCCAGCAGCGTAGCCCTGACAGGGAACACTGAAGCTTTCTTT. It is translated as CASSVALTGNTEAFF.